The following is a TCR beta chain sequence with its context. Its matching antigen is unknown. Researchers ran the PCR with 60 Vbeta and 13 Jbeta primers. TCRdb keeps only in-frame clones here, not all; method: immunoSEQ multiplex PCR. The sample includes around 100,000 clones. The entry originates in a study of cytomegalovirus exposure and HLA in healthy donors. With V trimmed by 4 bases and J by 6 bases, 7 bases remained unmatched. Germline V gene sequence: CDR1 ENHRY, CDR2 SYGVKD. The CDR3 has 15 amino acids. Regarding the study as a whole: Previous analysis showed most TCR beta V segments were productive about 87% or about 30% of the time. Most TCR sequences showed up rarely, but some public TCRs showed up in many donors. Fewer N-insertions (relative to the roughly 610-donor mean) were reportedly seen in an Asian-associated ancestry cluster in a later analysis.

The specimen was PBMCs. The TCR was taken from a man between 25 and 39 years old in good health and CMV-seronegative. J is TRBJ2-1 and V is TRBV10-3, with 9 bases fitting TRBD1. CDR3 loop: CAISGRDRALNEQFF. CDR3 nucleotides: TGTGCCATCAGTGGACGGGACAGGGCGCTCAATGAGCAGTTCTTC.